The present T cell receptor beta chain was sequenced within a study of shared clonotypes between healthy human individuals. The table came from immunoSEQ multiplex PCR; TCRdb's copy has only in-frame clones and leaves some out. Here the sample spans around 700,000 clones, less than 80% being singletons. The receptor comes from a woman between 25 and 40 years old in good health. The specimen was memory CD4+ T cells sorted from blood. The subset was: CD45RA-negative fraction.

CDR3 protein: CASSLVFGSGVKNTEAFF. The CDR3 bases are TGTGCCAGCAGCTTAGTTTTTGGGTCAGGGGTCAAGAACACTGAAGCTTTCTTT. The chain carries TRBV7-9 and TRBJ1-1; D perhaps matches TRBD1 (6 bases). There are 18 residues in the CDR3. The germline gives CDR1 SEHNR, CDR2 FQNEAQ (reference sequence). The V end was cut by 1 base, the J end by 1 base, with 19 bases between.